Listed below are T cell receptor beta chains from one sample, sequenced in a study of long-term antiretroviral therapy in people with HIV. The table came from immunoSEQ multiplex PCR; TCRdb's copy has only in-frame clones and leaves some out. The table lists 26,000 or so clones, roughly nine tenths of them singletons. The sample consisted of unsorted PBMCs, taken 1.9 years after starting antiretroviral therapy. The receptors stem from a woman aged 25-40 years with HIV. CDR3s include the opening cysteine and the closing phenylalanine or tryptophan. D genes are given only for firm matches. Where a row states a size, it is once, few, many or the class of an expanded clone; other rows omit it.

V gene: TRBV7-3
clone size: NA
CDR3 length: 14
D gene: NA
J gene: TRBJ1-6
CDR3 protein: CASSLYGGNSPLHF
CDR3 DNA: TGTGCCAGCAGCTTATACGGGGGCAATTCACCCCTCCACTTT

V gene: TRBV11-1
clone size: once
CDR3 length: 13
D gene: NA
J gene: TRBJ2-5
CDR3 protein: CASSRGSQETQYF
CDR3 DNA: TGTGCCAGCAGCCGCGGCAGTCAAGAGACCCAGTACTTC

V gene: TRBV6-1
clone size: NA
CDR3 length: 13
D gene: NA
J gene: TRBJ1-5
CDR3 protein: CASSVHTNQPQHF
CDR3 DNA: TGTGCCAGCAGTGTCCATACCAATCAGCCCCAGCATTTT

V gene: TRBV2
clone size: NA
CDR3 length: 15
D gene: NA
J gene: TRBJ1-2
CDR3 protein: CASRNWDPNNYGYTF
CDR3 DNA: TGTGCCAGCAGGAACTGGGACCCAAATAACTATGGCTACACCTTC

V gene: TRBV25-1
clone size: NA
CDR3 length: 16
D gene: NA
J gene: TRBJ1-4
CDR3 protein: CASSQGSITWREKLFF
CDR3 DNA: TGTGCCAGCAGTCAGGGGTCCATTACATGGAGGGAAAAACTGTTTTTT

V gene: TRBV19
clone size: NA
CDR3 length: 14
D gene: NA
J gene: TRBJ1-2
CDR3 protein: CASSIATANYGYTF
CDR3 DNA: TGTGCCAGTAGCATAGCTACAGCTAACTATGGCTACACCTTC

V gene: TRBV19
clone size: once
CDR3 length: 14
D gene: NA
J gene: TRBJ1-1
CDR3 protein: CASSASWTNTEAFF
CDR3 DNA: TGTGCCAGTAGTGCCTCTTGGACGAACACTGAAGCTTTCTTT

V gene: TRBV10-3
clone size: NA
CDR3 length: 13
D gene: NA
J gene: TRBJ1-2
CDR3 protein: CAISEITGHGYTF
CDR3 DNA: TGTGCCATCAGTGAGATCACAGGGCATGGCTACACCTTC

V gene: TRBV10-3
clone size: few
CDR3 length: 14
D gene: TRBD1
J gene: TRBJ1-2
CDR3 protein: CAIRPPDRVAGYTF
CDR3 DNA: TGTGCCATCAGGCCGCCTGACAGGGTGGCTGGCTACACCTTC

V gene: TRBV5-1
clone size: NA
CDR3 length: 14
D gene: NA
J gene: TRBJ1-2
CDR3 protein: CASSLGGPTGGYTF
CDR3 DNA: TGCGCCAGCAGCTTAGGAGGTCCGACGGGGGGCTACACCTTC

V gene: TRBV5-8
clone size: NA
CDR3 length: 16
D gene: NA
J gene: TRBJ1-3
CDR3 protein: CASRWDSHGSGNTIYF
CDR3 DNA: TGTGCCAGCAGATGGGACTCCCATGGGTCTGGAAACACCATATATTTT

V gene: TRBV5-1
clone size: NA
CDR3 length: 14
D gene: NA
J gene: TRBJ2-6
CDR3 protein: CASKSSSGANVLTF
CDR3 DNA: TGCGCCAGCAAATCTTCTTCTGGGGCCAACGTCCTGACTTTC

V gene: TRBV12-1
clone size: NA
CDR3 length: 15
D gene: NA
J gene: TRBJ2-7
CDR3 protein: CASSFAGRQGEEQYF
CDR3 DNA: TGTGCCAGCAGCTTTGCCGGCAGACAGGGAGAGGAGCAGTACTTC

V gene: TRBV27
clone size: NA
CDR3 length: 15
D gene: NA
J gene: TRBJ1-1
CDR3 protein: CASSVHGAINTEAFF
CDR3 DNA: TGTGCCAGCAGTGTCCACGGGGCAATAAACACTGAAGCTTTCTTT

V gene: TRBV25-1
clone size: NA
CDR3 length: 16
D gene: TRBD1
J gene: TRBJ1-1
CDR3 protein: CASSPGPGQGGLEAFF
CDR3 DNA: TGTGCCAGCAGTCCTGGCCCGGGACAGGGGGGCCTTGAAGCTTTCTTT

V gene: TRBV6-1
clone size: NA
CDR3 length: 15
D gene: NA
J gene: TRBJ2-3
CDR3 protein: CASSEWQGSADTQYF
CDR3 DNA: TGTGCCAGCAGTGAATGGCAGGGGTCGGCAGATACGCAGTATTTT

V gene: TRBV6-1
clone size: NA
CDR3 length: 14
D gene: TRBD1
J gene: TRBJ1-1
CDR3 protein: CASSESGGNTEAFF
CDR3 DNA: TGTGCCAGCAGTGAATCAGGGGGGAACACTGAAGCTTTCTTT

V gene: TRBV27
clone size: NA
CDR3 length: 17
D gene: TRBD1
J gene: TRBJ2-1
CDR3 protein: CASSLWEGQGAYNEQFF
CDR3 DNA: TGTGCCAGCAGTTTATGGGAGGGACAGGGTGCTTACAATGAGCAGTTCTTC

V gene: TRBV30
clone size: NA
CDR3 length: 13
D gene: NA
J gene: TRBJ1-1
CDR3 protein: CAWSVTANTEAFF
CDR3 DNA: TGTGCCTGGAGTGTGACGGCAAACACTGAAGCTTTCTTT

V gene: TRBV6-1
clone size: NA
CDR3 length: 11
D gene: NA
J gene: TRBJ1-2
CDR3 protein: CASSEMEGYTF
CDR3 DNA: TGTGCCAGCAGTGAAATGGAGGGCTACACCTTC

V gene: TRBV7-3
clone size: NA
CDR3 length: 16
D gene: TRBD1
J gene: TRBJ2-1
CDR3 protein: CASSPSTGAIYNEQFF
CDR3 DNA: TGTGCCAGCAGCCCTAGTACAGGGGCGATCTACAATGAGCAGTTCTTC

V gene: TRBV6-5
clone size: NA
CDR3 length: 15
D gene: NA
J gene: TRBJ1-5
CDR3 protein: CASSPTIGQNQPQHF
CDR3 DNA: TGTGCCAGCAGTCCCACCATCGGACAGAATCAGCCCCAGCATTTT

V gene: TRBV15
clone size: NA
CDR3 length: 16
D gene: NA
J gene: TRBJ2-2
CDR3 protein: CATSSLPGSSTGELFF
CDR3 DNA: TGTGCCACCAGCAGCCTCCCGGGGTCCTCAACCGGGGAGCTGTTTTTT

V gene: TRBV6-5
clone size: NA
CDR3 length: 13
D gene: NA
J gene: TRBJ1-2
CDR3 protein: CASSYNSNYGYTF
CDR3 DNA: TGTGCCAGCAGTTACAACAGCAACTATGGCTACACCTTC

V gene: TRBV6-1
clone size: few
CDR3 length: 10
D gene: NA
J gene: TRBJ1-2
CDR3 protein: CASRSYGYTF
CDR3 DNA: TGTGCCAGCAGAAGCTATGGCTACACCTTC

V gene: TRBV14
clone size: NA
CDR3 length: 13
D gene: NA
J gene: TRBJ1-2
CDR3 protein: CASSPPDNYGYTF
CDR3 DNA: TGTGCCAGCAGCCCCCCGGACAACTATGGCTACACCTTC

V gene: TRBV10-3
clone size: NA
CDR3 length: 14
D gene: TRBD2
J gene: TRBJ2-3
CDR3 protein: CAIRASGGADTQYF
CDR3 DNA: TGTGCCATCAGGGCTTCGGGGGGGGCAGATACGCAGTATTTT

V gene: TRBV5-5
clone size: NA
CDR3 length: 12
D gene: NA
J gene: TRBJ2-7
CDR3 protein: CASSSNGGEQYF
CDR3 DNA: TGTGCCAGCAGCTCAAACGGGGGCGAGCAGTACTTC

V gene: TRBV7-9
clone size: NA
CDR3 length: 18
D gene: NA
J gene: TRBJ2-3
CDR3 protein: CASSSEGRIHLSTDTQYF
CDR3 DNA: TGTGCCAGCAGCTCCGAGGGGAGGATTCACCTAAGCACAGATACGCAGTATTTT

V gene: TRBV5-6
clone size: NA
CDR3 length: 15
D gene: TRBD1
J gene: TRBJ2-5
CDR3 protein: CASSIPGQGAETQYF
CDR3 DNA: TGTGCCAGCAGCATCCCGGGACAGGGGGCTGAGACCCAGTACTTC

V gene: TRBV6-5
clone size: NA
CDR3 length: 14
D gene: NA
J gene: TRBJ1-2
CDR3 protein: CASSYGGRDYGYTF
CDR3 DNA: TGTGCCAGCAGTTACGGGGGGCGCGACTATGGCTACACCTTC

V gene: TRBV6-1
clone size: NA
CDR3 length: 16
D gene: NA
J gene: TRBJ2-2
CDR3 protein: CASSDFDDVFPGELFF
CDR3 DNA: TGTGCCAGCAGTGATTTTGACGACGTTTTCCCCGGGGAGCTGTTTTTT

V gene: TRBV12-5
clone size: NA
CDR3 length: 15
D gene: TRBD1
J gene: TRBJ1-2
CDR3 protein: CASGLVGQGTDGYTF
CDR3 DNA: TGTGCTAGTGGTTTGGTAGGACAGGGGACGGATGGCTACACCTTC

V gene: TRBV5-1
clone size: NA
CDR3 length: 12
D gene: NA
J gene: TRBJ2-7
CDR3 protein: CASSRDSYEQYF
CDR3 DNA: TGCGCCAGCAGCCGTGACTCCTACGAGCAGTACTTC

V gene: TRBV6-5
clone size: NA
CDR3 length: 15
D gene: TRBD1
J gene: TRBJ1-1
CDR3 protein: CASSYSTGLVTEAFF
CDR3 DNA: TGTGCCAGCAGTTACTCGACAGGGTTAGTGACTGAAGCTTTCTTT

V gene: TRBV7-8
clone size: NA
CDR3 length: 16
D gene: NA
J gene: TRBJ1-5
CDR3 protein: CASSPPGGGIRQPQHF
CDR3 DNA: TGTGCCAGCAGCCCTCCCGGGGGAGGGATTAGGCAGCCCCAGCATTTT

V gene: TRBV10-3
clone size: NA
CDR3 length: 15
D gene: TRBD1
J gene: TRBJ1-1
CDR3 protein: CAIREPTQGAEEAFF
CDR3 DNA: TGTGCCATCAGGGAACCGACTCAGGGGGCGGAGGAAGCTTTCTTT

V gene: TRBV2
clone size: NA
CDR3 length: 16
D gene: NA
J gene: TRBJ1-5
CDR3 protein: CASSVAQGGSNQPQHF
CDR3 DNA: TGTGCCAGCAGTGTGGCGCAGGGTGGAAGCAATCAGCCCCAGCATTTT

V gene: TRBV11-2
clone size: NA
CDR3 length: 15
D gene: NA
J gene: TRBJ1-5
CDR3 protein: CASSLGTIGDQPQHF
CDR3 DNA: TGTGCCAGCAGCTTAGGGACAATCGGGGACCAGCCCCAGCATTTT

V gene: TRBV5-5
clone size: NA
CDR3 length: 16
D gene: NA
J gene: TRBJ2-7
CDR3 protein: CASSPFTTLRSYEQYF
CDR3 DNA: TGTGCCAGCAGCCCGTTCACAACTCTAAGATCCTACGAGCAGTACTTC

V gene: TRBV6-1
clone size: few
CDR3 length: 14
D gene: NA
J gene: TRBJ1-6
CDR3 protein: CASSGDSYNSPLHF
CDR3 DNA: TGTGCCAGCAGTGGCGACAGCTATAATTCACCCCTCCACTTT

V gene: TRBV2
clone size: few
CDR3 length: 17
D gene: TRBD1
J gene: TRBJ1-2
CDR3 protein: CASSISPQGTVSYGYTF
CDR3 DNA: TGTGCCAGCAGTATCTCTCCCCAGGGGACAGTCAGCTATGGCTACACCTTC

V gene: TRBV6-5
clone size: NA
CDR3 length: 14
D gene: NA
J gene: TRBJ1-1
CDR3 protein: CASSLDPSEAEAFF
CDR3 DNA: TGTGCCAGCAGCCTTGATCCCTCTGAGGCTGAAGCTTTCTTT

V gene: TRBV7-8
clone size: once
CDR3 length: 16
D gene: NA
J gene: TRBJ1-1
CDR3 protein: CASSLTSTQANTEAFF
CDR3 DNA: TGTGCCAGCAGCTTAACCTCGACACAGGCGAACACTGAAGCTTTCTTT

V gene: TRBV10-3
clone size: few
CDR3 length: 14
D gene: NA
J gene: TRBJ1-1
CDR3 protein: CAISEYDGGPPVSF
CDR3 DNA: TGTGCCATCAGTGAGTACGACGGGGGTCCACCCGTTTCCTTT

V gene: TRBV5-6
clone size: NA
CDR3 length: 15
D gene: NA
J gene: TRBJ2-3
CDR3 protein: CASSFGLAGTDTQYF
CDR3 DNA: TGTGCCAGCAGCTTTGGGCTAGCCGGCACAGATACGCAGTATTTT

V gene: TRBV6-1
clone size: NA
CDR3 length: 14
D gene: NA
J gene: TRBJ1-1
CDR3 protein: CASSEQGKNTEAFF
CDR3 DNA: TGTGCCAGCAGTGAACAGGGAAAGAACACTGAAGCTTTCTTT

V gene: TRBV11-2
clone size: NA
CDR3 length: 16
D gene: NA
J gene: TRBJ1-3
CDR3 protein: CASSREAQFSGNTIYF
CDR3 DNA: TGTGCCAGCAGCAGAGAGGCACAGTTCTCTGGAAACACCATATATTTT

V gene: TRBV9
clone size: NA
CDR3 length: 13
D gene: NA
J gene: TRBJ2-1
CDR3 protein: CASSVGDLPGQFF
CDR3 DNA: TGTGCCAGCAGCGTAGGAGACCTTCCGGGGCAGTTCTTC

V gene: TRBV18
clone size: NA
CDR3 length: 14
D gene: NA
J gene: TRBJ1-4
CDR3 protein: CASSPGGSNEKLFF
CDR3 DNA: TGTGCCAGCTCACCCGGGGGAAGTAATGAAAAACTGTTTTTT

V gene: TRBV2
clone size: once
CDR3 length: 15
D gene: NA
J gene: TRBJ1-5
CDR3 protein: CASSPRWQGRQPQHF
CDR3 DNA: TGTGCCAGCAGCCCGAGGTGGCAGGGAAGGCAGCCCCAGCATTTT